This is a list of T cell receptor beta chains from one sample in a study of blood T cell repertoires in COVID-19. The assay was immunoSEQ multiplex PCR, and TCRdb's table has in-frame clones only and misses some. The sample yields about 200,000 clones, around 82% seen once. The source material was PBMCs or T cells enriched from blood (not recorded which). The receptor source for this set is a man aged 35 to 55 who had recovered from COVID-19. Each CDR3 is given with its conserved first and last residue. A D gene is named only where the DNA matches it firmly. Only part of the rows carry a size: once, few, many, or a class if the clone is expanded.

d_call clone_size j_call v_call cdr3_nt cdr3_aa
TRBD1 . TRBJ2-7 TRBV5-4 TGTGCCAGCTTCCCCGGGACAGGGGTTGGCGAGCAGTACTTC CASFPGTGVGEQYF
. . TRBJ2-1 TRBV4-3 TGCGCCAGCAGCCCCCAACCCCCGGATACGCAGGGGGGCTACAATGAGCAGTTCTTC CASSPQPPDTQGGYNEQFF
. once TRBJ1-6 TRBV11-2 TGTGCCAGCAGCTTTACGGAGGATTCACCCCTCCACTTT CASSFTEDSPLHF
TRBD1 . TRBJ2-7 TRBV10-3 TGTGCCATCAGTGAGTCGGGACAGTCCTACGAGCAGTACTTC CAISESGQSYEQYF
TRBD1 . TRBJ1-2 TRBV7-2 TGTGCCAGCAGCCCCGGACAGGTTAACTATGGCTACACCTTC CASSPGQVNYGYTF
. few TRBJ1-1 TRBV18 TGTGCCAGCCGCTGGGGAGCAGACACTGAAGCTTTCTTT CASRWGADTEAFF
. . TRBJ1-2 TRBV7-9 TGTGCCAGCAGCCAACAACCATATAATGGCTACACCTTC CASSQQPYNGYTF
. . TRBJ1-1 TRBV5-4 TGTGCCAGCAGCCCGGACAGATCCGAAGCTTTCTTT CASSPDRSEAFF
. . TRBJ2-2 TRBV7-6 TGTGCCAGCAGCTCGACTAGGACCCTTGGTTACACCGGGGAGCTGTTTTTT CASSSTRTLGYTGELFF
. . TRBJ1-2 TRBV5-5 TGTGCCAGCAGCTCGAGCTCGGGGGAATTCTATGGCTACACCTTC CASSSSSGEFYGYTF
TRBD1 . TRBJ2-5 TRBV20-1 TGCAGCACTTGGGACAGCAATTCCCAGTACTTC CSTWDSNSQYF
TRBD1 . TRBJ2-2 TRBV5-1 TGCGCCAGCAGCGATGACAGGGGGCGAAGCGGGGAGCTGTTTTTT CASSDDRGRSGELFF
. . TRBJ1-3 TRBV28 TGTGCCAGCAGTTTGAGGCATCCCGGAAACACCATATATTTT CASSLRHPGNTIYF
TRBD2 . TRBJ2-1 TRBV9 TGTGCCAGCAGCTCGGGACTAGCGGGAGGCAGGAATGAGCAGTTCTTC CASSSGLAGGRNEQFF
. . TRBJ1-3 TRBV18 TGTGCCAGCTCACCCGGGACAATCACTGGAAACACCATATATTTT CASSPGTITGNTIYF
. . TRBJ2-3 TRBV7-2 TGTGCCAGCAGCTTAGTTGGGGGCGATACGCAGTATTTT CASSLVGGDTQYF
TRBD1 few TRBJ2-7 TRBV20-1 TGCAGTGCTAGTACACAGGGGTACGAGCAGTACTTC CSASTQGYEQYF
TRBD1 . TRBJ1-2 TRBV5-6 TGTGCCAGCAGCGGCCCGACAGGGGCCTATGGCTACACCTTC CASSGPTGAYGYTF
. . TRBJ1-2 TRBV18 TGTGCCAGCTCACCCGACGGGGACTATGGCTACACCTTC CASSPDGDYGYTF
. once TRBJ1-1 TRBV2 TGTGCCAGCAGTGACGGGGGGAACACTGAAGCTTTCTTT CASSDGGNTEAFF